One and the same sample provided the 15 T cell receptor beta chains below, sequenced in a study of CD8+CD57+ T cells in acquired aplastic anemia. Profiling of TCR beta VDJ combinations and CDR3 sequences used genomic DNA as template. One entry per CDR3 protein, called by TCRdb with MiXCR from the reads. Here the sample spans over 150,000 distinct CDR3 sequences, nearly 50% being singletons. Patients sequenced had flow cytometry evidence of CD8+CD57+ cell expansion. Sequenced sample: sorted CD4+, CD8+, or CD8+CD57+ T cells (not recorded which) from PBMCs. The origin of the receptors is a human donor with aplastic anemia.

This chain uses TRBV7-9 with TRBJ2-5; TRBD2 matches at 8 bases. The CDR3 totals 15 residues. Looked up from germline, CDR1 is SEHNR and CDR2 is FQNEAQ (reference sequence). J was trimmed by 1 base and V by 4 bases; bases with no gene match: 5. The CDR3 protein is CASSSGGGLQETQYF. The CDR3 DNA reads as TGTGCCAGCAGCTCTGGCGGGGGGCTCCAAGAGACCCAGTACTTC.

V gene TRBV20-1 combines with J gene TRBJ2-3, with 7 nucleotides matching TRBD2. Germline CDR1 DFQATT, CDR2 SNEGSKA (reference sequence). The CDR3 is made up of 13 amino acids. Unmatched junction bases numbered 8, after V lost 6 bases and J lost 5 bases. The CDR3 DNA is TGCAGTGCCAGCAACCGGGGGGTAGATACGCAGTATTTT. Translated, it gives CSASNRGVDTQYF.

The CDR3 nucleotides are TGCAGCGTTGACGATCGCTCTACAGGTTATGATAATTCACCCCTCCACTTT. Translation gives CSVDDRSTGYDNSPLHF. This rearrangement joins TRBV29-1 to TRBJ1-6, with D perhaps TRBD1 (5 bases). Germline lookup yields CDR1 SQVTM and CDR2 ANQGSEA. This CDR3 is 17 amino acids long. The V gene lost 3 bases and the J gene lost 5 bases, with 20 bases spanning the gap.

The chain joins TRBV29-1 to TRBJ2-1; the D gene is possibly TRBD1 (6 bases). Trimming stripped 3 bases from V and 8 bases from J, with 14 bases between. This CDR3 is built from 13 residues. The germline V gene has CDR1 SQVTM and CDR2 ANQGSEA. The CDR3 sequence: CSVEPARGYEQFF. The DNA of the CDR3 is TGCAGCGTTGAGCCGGCCAGGGGATATGAGCAGTTCTTC.

This chain joins TRBV29-1 and TRBJ1-2, with TRBD1 matching 10 bases. The V and J ends lost 5 bases and 6 bases, in that order; junction bases with no gene match: 12. The CDR3 has 15 residues. CDR1 is SQVTM and CDR2 is ANQGSEA in the germline V gene. CDR3 amino acids: CSVSEDRGFVDGYTF. CDR3 sequence (DNA): TGCAGCGTTAGTGAGGACAGGGGGTTCGTTGATGGCTACACCTTC. Based on the CDR3 plus reference TRBV29-1 and TRBJ1-2, the full variable domain is SAVISQKPSRDICQRGTSLTIQCQVDSQVTMMFWYRQQPGQSLTLIATANQGSEATYESGFVIDKFPISRPNLTFSTLTVSNMSPEDSSIYLCSVSEDRGFVDGYTFGSGTRLTVV.

This clonotype was seen many times. The rearrangement joins TRBV20-1 to TRBJ1-4; 10 bases are a match to TRBD1. In germline, CDR1 is DFQATT, CDR2 SNEGSKA (reference sequence). The ends lost 6 bases at V and 6 bases at J; junction bases unmatched: 4. The CDR3 length is 13 residues. The CDR3 loop is CSATGTGDEKLFF. The CDR3 nucleotides read TGCAGTGCAACAGGGACAGGGGATGAAAAACTGTTTTTT.

In this sample, this clonotype turned up a few times. The J gene is TRBJ2-3, the V gene TRBV24-1; D is unclear. V gave up 7 bases and J gave up 4 bases, with 11 bases separating them. Germline V CDR1 and CDR2: KGHDR, SFDVKD. CDR3 length: 13 residues. CDR3 coding DNA: TGTGCCACCAGCCAATTTATGGCAGATACGCAGTATTTT. Translated, it gives CATSQFMADTQYF.

This clonotype appeared many times. The rearrangement links TRBV6-6 to TRBJ2-7; TRBD2 aligns across 10 bases. The CDR3 has 15 amino acids. In germline, CDR1 is MNHNY, CDR2 SVGAGI (reference sequence). With 2 bases clipped from V and 1 base from J, the junction kept 2 bases outside the gene matches. CDR3 residues: CASSYERGGSYEQYF. In DNA, the CDR3 is TGTGCCAGCAGTTACGAGCGGGGGGGGTCCTACGAGCAGTACTTC.

This clonotype has ten or more counts. The chain employs TRBV20-1 and TRBJ2-7; 8 bases fit TRBD2. Germline lookup yields CDR1 DFQATT and CDR2 SNEGSKA (reference sequence). J was trimmed by 2 bases and V by 2 bases; bases with no gene match: 8. CDR3 length: 15 amino acids. For the CDR3, the DNA is TGCAGTGCTAGAAAGGCCGGGACTAGAACCTACGAGCAGTACTTC. It yields the protein CSARKAGTRTYEQYF.

This clonotype has ten or more counts. DNA for the CDR3: TGTGCCAGCAGCTCCCAGGGGGGGACTAGCACAGATACGCAGTATTTT. Translating gives CASSSQGGTSTDTQYF. The rearrangement uses TRBV11-2 and TRBJ2-3, with D perhaps assigned TRBD1 or TRBD2 (7 bases each). This CDR3 spans 16 amino acids. Between the trimmed V and J ends, which lost 4 bases and 0 bases, there was a span of 14 bases. Germline V gene lookup returns CDR1 SGHAT and CDR2 FQNNGV.

This clonotype occurred many times. The chain combines TRBV5-4 with TRBJ1-1; D not resolved. The CDR3 is made up of 12 amino acids. The germline V gene has CDR1 SGHNT and CDR2 YYREEE (reference sequence). V shed 0 bases and J shed 8 bases, with 8 bases lying between them. The DNA for the CDR3 is TGTGCCAGCAGCTTGGTTCAGTCCGAAGCTTTCTTT. Its protein product is CASSLVQSEAFF.

This clonotype was counted many times. This sequence joins TRBV15 and TRBJ2-4, with D unclear. This CDR3 spans 17 amino acids. Deletions cut 2 bases from V and 0 bases from J, with 14 bases between. Germline CDR1 and CDR2: LNHNV and YYDKDF (reference sequence). The chain's CDR3 is CATSRTSPILAKNIQYF. In nucleotides, the CDR3 is TGTGCCACCAGCAGAACCTCCCCCATACTAGCCAAAAACATTCAGTACTTC.

At least ten counts were recorded for this clonotype. The rearrangement uses TRBV6-1 and TRBJ2-7; 9 bases are shared with TRBD1. From germline, CDR1 is MNHNS and CDR2 SASEGT. J lost 6 bases, V lost 1 base, and 16 bases had no gene match. The CDR3 totals 18 residues. This chain's CDR3 is CASSEGRTGGARLSEQYF. CDR3 sequence (DNA): TGTGCCAGCAGTGAAGGACGTACAGGGGGCGCTAGGCTGAGCGAGCAGTACTTC.

This clonotype came up many times. V and J are TRBV20-1 and TRBJ2-1, with D maybe TRBD1 (6 bases). Germline lookup yields CDR1 DFQATT and CDR2 SNEGSKA (reference sequence). V was cut by 4 bases and J by 4 bases, with 17 bases left in between. The CDR3 is 15 residues long. The CDR3 loop reads CSATPTSRGYNEQFF. The DNA of the CDR3 is TGCAGTGCTACGCCAACTAGTAGGGGGTACAATGAGCAGTTCTTC.

The chain carries TRBV29-1 and TRBJ2-7; D might be TRBD1 (6 bases). Germline V gene data show CDR1 as SQVTM and CDR2 as ANQGSEA. Deletions cut 4 bases from V and 8 bases from J, with 18 bases between. This CDR3 has 13 residues. The CDR3 here is CSVAGANQPQQYF. Written as DNA, the CDR3 is TGCAGCGTTGCAGGGGCGAATCAGCCCCAGCAGTACTTC.